This paragraph covers one T cell receptor beta chain sequence. These data belong to a study of cytomegalovirus exposure and HLA in healthy donors. This CDR3 is 13 amino acids long. Germline values: CDR1 SGHRS, CDR2 YFSETQ. Trimming took 0 bases from V and 8 from J, leaving 9 bases between them. This PCR relied on a set of 60 Vbeta primers and 13 Jbeta primers. TCRdb's table, derived via immunoSEQ multiplex PCR, lists solely in-frame clones and lacks some. The sample contains roughly 160,000 clones, 80% to 85% of which appear only once. The source of this sequence is a male donor in good health and CMV-seropositive. The sequenced sample was PBMCs. This rearrangement joins TRBV5-1 to TRBJ2-1; D gene uncertain. The CDR3 protein is CASSLGPGDEQFF. CDR3 bases: TGCGCCAGCAGCTTGGGTCCCGGAGATGAGCAGTTCTTC.